The 27 T cell receptor beta chains listed next were all sequenced from one sample in a study of blood T cell repertoires in COVID-19. Some clones are missing from TCRdb's copy, which holds only in-frame ones; the method was immunoSEQ multiplex PCR. This sample has about 420,000 clones, with around nine tenths found just once. Sample: peripheral blood. Every receptor here comes from a man younger than 35 with COVID-19, enrolled during active disease.

The chain employs TRBV4-1 and TRBJ2-7; 7 bases map to TRBD1. The CDR3 loop spans 14 amino acids. V shed 4 bases, J shed 3 bases, and the junction held 6 bases outside the gene matches. Germline values: CDR1 MGHRA, CDR2 YSYEKL. CDR3 residues: CASSPQQGNYEQYF. The DNA for the CDR3 is TGCGCCAGCAGCCCCCAACAGGGGAACTACGAGCAGTACTTC.

This chain connects TRBV6-6 to TRBJ1-5; a possible D gene is TRBD1 (6 bases). Germline V CDR1 and CDR2: MNHNY, SVGAGI (reference sequence). V gave up 4 bases and J gave up 7 bases, with 8 bases separating them. The CDR3 length is 12 residues. Here the CDR3 DNA reads TGTGCCAGCAGTTCAGGACAGCAGCCCCAGCATTTT. Translation gives CASSSGQQPQHF.

The chain carries TRBV24-1 and TRBJ2-5; a possible D gene is TRBD2 (5 bases). V was shortened by 4 bases and J by 5 bases, with 16 bases between the two germline ends. Germline CDR1 reads KGHDR; CDR2 reads SFDVKD. CDR3 size: 15 residues. The CDR3 coding sequence is TGTGCCACCAGTGACACGGGCGCGGGCGGCGAGACCCAGTACTTC. Translated: CATSDTGAGGETQYF.

The J gene is TRBJ2-5, the V gene TRBV4-2; possibly TRBD2 for D (6 bases). V was trimmed by 4 bases and J by 2 bases, leaving 20 bases between them. The germline V gene encodes CDR1 LGHNA and CDR2 YNFKEQ. This CDR3 contains 17 residues. CDR3 in DNA: TGTGCCAGCAGCCCATCAGGAGGGGCTGAGCGGCAAGAGACCCAGTACTTC. Amino acid sequence: CASSPSGGAERQETQYF.

This clone has just a few counts. The chain has TRBV6-5 and TRBJ1-3, with no clear D. The CDR3 is made up of 14 amino acids. Germline V lookup: CDR1 MNHEY, CDR2 SVGAGI. Trimming removed 2 bases at V and 0 bases at J, with 5 bases between. The CDR3 nucleotides are TGTGCCAGCAGTTACATGAGCTCTGGAAACACCATATATTTT. Amino acid sequence: CASSYMSSGNTIYF.

The rearrangement joins TRBV2 to TRBJ1-4; the match to TRBD1 covers 7 bases. The CDR3 length is 13 residues. Germline CDR1 reads SNHLY; CDR2 reads FYNNEI. Trimming removed 5 bases from V and 7 bases from J; junction bases left unmatched: 4. CDR3 bases: TGTGCCAGCAGTTCCCAGGGGGTTGAAAAACTGTTTTTT. This sequence encodes CASSSQGVEKLFF.

The V and J genes are TRBV7-9 and TRBJ1-6; D is uncertain. CDR3 length: 14 residues. Germline V gives CDR1 SEHNR, CDR2 FQNEAQ (reference sequence). Trimming cost V 1 base and J 10 bases, with 11 bases left between them. In DNA form, the CDR3 reads TGTGCCAGCAGCTTAGATCTACGGGTCTCACCCCTCCACTTT. It is translated as CASSLDLRVSPLHF.

The chain is built from TRBV4-1 and TRBJ2-1; D remains ambiguous. This CDR3 region has 15 residues. The germline CDR1 and CDR2 sequences are MGHRA and YSYEKL. Trimming cost V 0 bases and J 8 bases, with 14 bases left between them. CDR3 sequence (DNA): TGCGCCAGCAGCCAAGATCCCGCCAGTATCGATGAGCAGTTCTTC. This encodes CASSQDPASIDEQFF.

The chain links TRBV3-1 (or the pseudogene TRBV3-2) to TRBJ1-2; tentative D call: TRBD1 (5 bases). CDR1 and CDR2 from the germline V gene are LGHDT and YNNKEL (reference sequence). The CDR3 length is 13 residues. V dropped 8 bases and J dropped 1 base, with 11 bases sitting between them. In DNA, the CDR3 is TGTGCCAGCCGACAGCAAAATAACTATGGCTACACCTTC. The encoded protein is CASRQQNNYGYTF.

The chain carries TRBV4-1 and TRBJ2-7; no firm D call. Trimming stripped 1 base from V and 2 bases from J, with 9 bases between. The length of the CDR3 is 14 residues. Looked up from germline, CDR1 is MGHRA and CDR2 is YSYEKL. The CDR3 DNA reads as TGCGCCAGCAGCCAAGTCGCAAGCCCCTACGAGCAGTACTTC. Residues: CASSQVASPYEQYF.

This clone was found once. The gene calls are TRBV2 and TRBJ2-7; TRBD1 aligns across 7 bases. The CDR3 spans 12 residues. V lost 8 bases, J lost 5 bases, and 6 bases stayed unmatched. Germline V lookup: CDR1 SNHLY, CDR2 FYNNEI. The DNA for the CDR3 is TGTGCCAGCGGAAAGACAGGGAACGAGCAGTACTTC. Amino acids: CASGKTGNEQYF.

This chain connects TRBV7-9 to TRBJ1-6; D is unclear. This CDR3 has 14 residues. Trimming pared 4 bases from V and 10 bases from J, leaving 14 bases between. Germline V gene data show CDR1 as SEHNR and CDR2 as FQNEAQ (reference sequence). The CDR3 region is CASSSPQVVSPLHF. CDR3 DNA: TGTGCCAGCAGCTCTCCCCAGGTGGTATCACCCCTCCACTTT.

The chain links TRBV6-1 to TRBJ1-3; TRBD1 aligns across 7 bases. V lost 4 bases to trimming and J lost 3 bases; unmatched junction nucleotides: 12. Germline CDR1 reads MNHNS; CDR2 reads SASEGT. This CDR3 is built from 17 residues. This chain's CDR3 is CASSVFRQGSSGNTIYF. In nucleotides, the CDR3 is TGTGCCAGCAGTGTATTCAGACAGGGTTCAAGTGGAAACACCATATATTTT.

This chain connects TRBV19 to TRBJ1-3; D gene unclear. CDR1 is LNHDA and CDR2 is SQIVND in the germline V gene (reference sequence). The CDR3 consists of 14 residues. With 3 bases removed from V and 0 bases from J, the gap between germline ends came to 6 bases. The CDR3 DNA reads as TGTGCCAGTAGTATTTGGGCCTCTGGAAACACCATATATTTT. Translation gives CASSIWASGNTIYF. The full variable domain, in which reference TRBV19 and TRBJ1-3 provide the parts outside the CDR3, is DGGITQSPKYLFRKEGQNVTLSCEQNLNHDAMYWYRQDPGQGLRLIYYSQIVNDFQKGDIAEGYSVSREKKESFPLTVTSAQKNPTAFYLCASSIWASGNTIYFGEGSWLTVV.

The CDR3 nucleotides read TGTGCCAGCAGCTCCAGGACTAGCGGGGAAGAGACCCAGTACTTC. Protein sequence: CASSSRTSGEETQYF. J is TRBJ2-5 and V is TRBV5-4, with 12 positions matching TRBD2. The length of the CDR3 is 15 residues. CDR1 and CDR2 (germline): SGHNT, YYREEE (reference sequence). After removal of 3 bases from V and 3 bases from J, the junction contained 3 bases not matched to a gene.

This clone has a handful of counts. The rearrangement uses TRBV6-5 and TRBJ2-7; TRBD1 might be the D (6 bases). V lost 7 bases and J 6 bases, leaving 10 bases between the germline ends. Germline V CDR1 and CDR2: MNHEY, SVGAGI. This CDR3 comprises 11 residues. CDR3 protein: CASIQGLEQYF. For the CDR3, the DNA is TGTGCCAGCATACAGGGTCTCGAGCAGTACTTC.

The chain links TRBV7-9 to TRBJ2-2; possible D gene TRBD1, 5 bases. The CDR3 sequence is 14 residues long. Germline V gives CDR1 SEHNR, CDR2 FQNEAQ (reference sequence). The ends were cut back, 5 bases at V and 6 bases at J, with 13 bases in the middle. DNA of the CDR3: TGTGCCAGCAGCCCCGGGTTGGGGCCCGGGGAGCTGTTTTTT. The encoded protein is CASSPGLGPGELFF. Together with reference TRBV7-9 and TRBJ2-2, the CDR3 gives the full variable domain: DTGVSQNPRHKITKRGQNVTFRCDPISEHNRLYWYRQTLGQGPEFLTYFQNEAQLEKSRLLSDRFSAERPKGSFSTLEIQRTEQGDSAMYLCASSPGLGPGELFFGEGSRLTVL.

V gene TRBV15 combines with J gene TRBJ2-1, with 13 bases lining up with TRBD2. The V segment lost 3 bases and the J segment 10 bases; nucleotides outside the gene matches: 6. The CDR3 extends over 15 amino acids. The germline CDR1 and CDR2 sequences are LNHNV and YYDKDF (reference sequence). The CDR3 is CATSSIPGLAGEQFF. For the CDR3, the DNA is TGTGCCACCAGCAGTATCCCGGGACTAGCGGGGGAGCAGTTCTTC.

This clone has only a few counts. The V call is TRBV6-1, the J call TRBJ2-1; tentative D call: TRBD2 (7 bases). Per the germline V gene, CDR1 is MNHNS and CDR2 is SASEGT. The germline V and J ends were trimmed by 0 bases and 5 bases, with 11 bases remaining between them. This CDR3 is 15 amino acids long. In DNA form, the CDR3 reads TGTGCCAGCAGTGAAGCGGGAGGGACACACAATGAGCAGTTCTTC. This sequence encodes CASSEAGGTHNEQFF.

The CDR3 protein is CASSQTGVNTQYF. The CDR3 nucleotides read TGTGCCAGCAGCCAGACAGGTGTAAATACGCAGTATTTT. The V gene is TRBV6-5, the J gene TRBJ2-3; D is possibly TRBD1 (6 bases). The CDR3 length is 13 residues. Germline-derived CDR1 and CDR2 are MNHEY and SVGAGI. V lost 6 bases and J 7 bases, leaving 14 bases between the germline ends.

The gene calls are TRBV11-2 and TRBJ2-2; TRBD2 agrees at 13 bases. The CDR3 totals 16 residues. V was pared by 6 bases and J by 1 base, with 2 bases of the junction left unmatched. Looked up from germline, CDR1 is SGHAT and CDR2 is FQNNGV. CDR3 sequence reads: CASRRLAGGNTGELFF. The CDR3 region has the DNA TGTGCCAGCAGGAGACTAGCGGGAGGGAACACCGGGGAGCTGTTTTTT.

CDR3 sequence (DNA): TGTGCCAGCAGCTGGCCCGGGGGAGCCACTAGCACAGATACGCAGTATTTT. It yields the protein CASSWPGGATSTDTQYF. The V and J genes are TRBV7-9 and TRBJ2-3, with a weak D call TRBD2 (6 bases). Per the germline V gene, CDR1 is SEHNR and CDR2 is FQNEAQ (reference sequence). The V gene lost 4 bases and the J gene lost 0 bases, with 17 bases spanning the gap. The CDR3 totals 17 residues.

The CDR3 sequence: CASSQSTGEINYGYTF. For the CDR3, the DNA is TGTGCCAGCAGCCAGTCCACAGGGGAAATTAACTATGGCTACACCTTC. The V gene is TRBV14, the J gene TRBJ1-2; 7 positions match TRBD1. Germline values: CDR1 SGHDN, CDR2 FVKESK. The trim removed 3 bases at V and 1 base at J, leaving 8 bases unmatched. There are 16 residues in the CDR3.

This sequence joins TRBV2 and TRBJ2-3; D gene ambiguous. CDR1 and CDR2 (germline): SNHLY, FYNNEI. The ends were cut back, 0 bases at V and 0 bases at J, with 7 bases in the middle. The CDR3 runs 15 residues. DNA of the CDR3: TGTGCCAGCAGTGAAGCGGCCCGCAGCACAGATACGCAGTATTTT. It codes for CASSEAARSTDTQYF.

The chain combines TRBV5-3 with TRBJ2-7; D is possibly TRBD2 (5 bases). TRBV5-3 is known as an ORF, though its function is uncertain. There are 14 residues in the CDR3. The V gene lost 4 bases and the J gene lost 7 bases, with 18 bases spanning the gap. Here the CDR3 reads CARSPGLATAEQYF. CDR3 nucleotide sequence: TGTGCCAGAAGCCCCGGGCTAGCCACAGCTGAGCAGTACTTC.

J is TRBJ1-3 and V is TRBV2; D unclear. This CDR3 comprises 15 residues. The V and J ends lost 3 bases and 3 bases respectively, with 12 bases between them. CDR1 and CDR2 (germline): SNHLY, FYNNEI. The CDR3 here is CASSDYRGGGNTIYF. The CDR3, as DNA: TGTGCCAGCAGTGATTACCGGGGAGGTGGAAACACCATATATTTT.

Details on this clone: The junction departs from the called germline gene at one end, perhaps through a read error. The V call is TRBV6-2 or TRBV6-3, the J call TRBJ2-1; 8 bases fit TRBD1. This CDR3 has 16 residues. The germline V gene has CDR1 MNHEY and CDR2 SVGEGT. The CDR3, as DNA: TGTGCCAGCAGCAATCCGTCAGGGGGCTCCTCCAATGAGCAGTTCTTC. This codes for CASSNPSGGSSNEQFF.